This TCR beta chain was documented in a study of OX40 agonist ivuxolimab in advanced cancers. In the study overall: Patients assigned to dose escalation were diagnosed with hepatocellular carcinoma, melanoma, renal cell or head and neck cancer. Three patients, one with hepatocellular carcinoma and two with cutaneous melanoma, achieved partial responses.

This CDR3 contains 13 residues. Germline loops: CDR1 SQVTM, CDR2 ANQGSEA. V was shortened by 6 bases and J by 2 bases, with 11 bases between the two germline ends. Findings and caveats of the study: Expanded peripheral T-cell antigen specificity went undetermined. Low normalized clonal expansion also occurred in some nonresponding patients.

The table came from immunoSEQ multiplex PCR; TCRdb's copy has only in-frame clones and leaves some out. The data hold over 45,000 clones, with about 94% observed a single time. The sample holds one count of this clone. The antigen is not known. V gene TRBV29-1 combines with J gene TRBJ1-5; D uncertain. The sequencing used CD4+ or CD8+ T cells sorted from blood, collected in a trial of the OX40 agonist ivuxolimab. The TCR comes from an adult with an advanced solid tumor such as melanoma, head and neck, liver or kidney cancer. CDR3 nucleotide sequence: TGCAGCGTCCAGCCGGGTGGCAATCAGCCCCAGCATTTT. Translation: CSVQPGGNQPQHF. The full variable domain, in which reference TRBV29-1 and TRBJ1-5 provide the parts outside the CDR3, is SAVISQKPSRDICQRGTSLTIQCQVDSQVTMMFWYRQQPGQSLTLIATANQGSEATYESGFVIDKFPISRPNLTFSTLTVSNMSPEDSSIYLCSVQPGGNQPQHFGDGTRLSIL.